This T cell receptor beta chain came from a study of blood T cells in healthy people across ages. The wider study: Through template switching, about one barcoded beta molecule was captured per two T cells, as measured in model experiments. Study results and caveats: More naive CD4+ cells and higher diversity were found in long-lived than in aged donors.

This CDR3 comprises 12 residues. In germline, CDR1 is GTSNPN, CDR2 SVGIG (reference sequence). V was pared by 5 bases and J by 1 base, with 8 bases between. For the second PCR, which ran for about 7 to 12 cycles, a sample-barcoded 5' primer and a J-beta primer mix were used. Via MiXCR, TCRdb re-called the 5' RACE reads, giving one row per CDR3 protein. Here the sample spans hundreds of thousands of distinct CDR3 sequences, approximately 44% being singletons. Each donor was a healthy Caucasian individual from Russia, aged about 6 to 90. With regard to this clonotype: Its antigen is not identified.

The receptor's source is a man aged 60 to 75 in good health. The specimen was blood. The chain recombines TRBV30 with TRBJ1-2; a possible D gene is TRBD1 (5 bases). The CDR3 DNA reads as TGTGCCTGGCCAAGGGGTAACTATGGCTACACCTTC. It translates to CAWPRGNYGYTF.